A selection of T cell receptor beta chains follows, all from one sample in a study of blood T cell repertoires in COVID-19. Data came from immunoSEQ multiplex PCR; TCRdb stores just in-frame clones and leaves some out. The sample shows about 150,000 clones, almost 85% of them seen only once. The material sequenced was peripheral blood. These receptors were collected from a human donor with acute or convalescent COVID-19. The donor label of this sample is uncertain. CDR3s include the opening cysteine and the closing phenylalanine or tryptophan. The D gene is left open where the match is weak. The size entry is marked missing in some rows and otherwise reads once, few, many or a size class.

TRBV7-9,NA,NA,TRBJ1-5,TGTGCCAGCAGCTTAGGGGGGCTTAATCAGCCCCAGCATTTT,CASSLGGLNQPQHF
TRBV11-2,once,NA,TRBJ2-1,TGTGCCAGCAGCTTAGAAAGAACAGGGAATGAGCAGTTCTTC,CASSLERTGNEQFF
TRBV10-3,NA,NA,TRBJ1-6,TGTGCCATCAGTGAGTCGACAGGTTCACCCCTCCACTTT,CAISESTGSPLHF
TRBV5-1,once,TRBD1,TRBJ1-5,TGCGCCAGCAGTCCGGACAGGGGGGATCAGCCCCAGCATTTT,CASSPDRGDQPQHF
TRBV5-6,NA,TRBD1,TRBJ2-5,TGTGCCAGCAGCCGGGACAGGCTCCGGCAAGAGACCCAGTACTTC,CASSRDRLRQETQYF
TRBV2,NA,TRBD1,TRBJ2-3,TGTGCCAGCACCCCCCTCCCCGGGACAGGGCAAGTCACAGATACGCAGTATTTT,CASTPLPGTGQVTDTQYF
TRBV2,NA,NA,TRBJ2-1,TGTGCCAGCAGTGTTGGTCTAGCGAGCCCCATCTTC,CASSVGLASPIF
TRBV5-1,few,NA,TRBJ1-5,TGCGCCAGCAGTTTCGGTGGTAATCAGCCCCAGCATTTT,CASSFGGNQPQHF
TRBV5-6,NA,NA,TRBJ2-7,TGTGCCAGCAGCTCGGAACACGTACGGGAGTTC,CASSSEHVREF
TRBV7-9,NA,TRBD1,TRBJ2-3,TGTGCCAGCAGCTTCGACAGGGGCACAGATACGCAGTATTTT,CASSFDRGTDTQYF
TRBV7-9,NA,TRBD1,TRBJ2-1,TGTGCCAGCAGCTACCGGGACAGGGAAGGCAATGAGCAGTTCTTC,CASSYRDREGNEQFF
TRBV3-1/TRBV3-2,NA,TRBD2,TRBJ2-3,TGTGCCAGCAGCCGGTGGCTAGCGGGAGATACGCAGTATTTT,CASSRWLAGDTQYF
TRBV7-2,NA,TRBD2,TRBJ2-4,TGTGCCAGCAGCTTACTGACTAGCGGGGGGGATCAGTACTTC,CASSLLTSGGDQYF
TRBV5-4,NA,TRBD2,TRBJ2-5,TGTGCCAGCACCCCGTCCGGGGGGCAAGAGACCCAGTACTTC,CASTPSGGQETQYF
TRBV3-1/TRBV3-2,NA,TRBD1,TRBJ1-2,TGTGCCAGCAGCCCTTTAGGGACAGTCTATGGCTACACCTTC,CASSPLGTVYGYTF
TRBV10-3,NA,NA,TRBJ1-2,TGTGCCATCAGTGACCTGGACAGCTACACCTTC,CAISDLDSYTF
TRBV4-2,once,NA,TRBJ2-3,TGTGCCAGCAGCCAAGATTTTTTGGCAGGGGATGATACGCAGTATTTT,CASSQDFLAGDDTQYF
TRBV9,NA,NA,TRBJ1-1,TGTGCCAGCAGCGTAGGCGGTCAGCTAAATCTTGAAGCTTTCTTT,CASSVGGQLNLEAFF
TRBV5-6,NA,TRBD1,TRBJ1-2,TGTGCCAGCAACTGGAAACCGGGACAGGCACAGGGCTACACCTTC,CASNWKPGQAQGYTF
TRBV19,NA,TRBD1,TRBJ2-1,TGTGCCAGTAGTACACCATGGGACAGGGGGCGCGATGAGCAGTTCTTC,CASSTPWDRGRDEQFF
TRBV19,NA,TRBD1,TRBJ2-1,TGTGCCAGTAGTGCCACTCGACAGGGACGATACAATGAGCAGTTCTTC,CASSATRQGRYNEQFF
TRBV19,NA,NA,TRBJ2-7,TGTGCCAGTAGTACCGGACTGGGAATCTACGAGCAGTACTTC,CASSTGLGIYEQYF
TRBV10-3,NA,NA,TRBJ2-2,TGTGCCATCAGCGTTAACACCGGGGAGCTGTTTTTT,CAISVNTGELFF
TRBV11-2,NA,TRBD1,TRBJ1-2,TGTGCCAGCAGCCCCTCAGGACAGGCCTATGGCTACACCTTC,CASSPSGQAYGYTF
TRBV29-1,NA,TRBD2,TRBJ2-7,TGCAGCGTCGGACTAGCGGGGAGGAAACCCTCCTACGAGCAGTACTTC,CSVGLAGRKPSYEQYF
TRBV30,NA,TRBD1,TRBJ2-1,TGTGCCTGGAGCGATCCAGGGGGAAACAATGAGCAGTTCTTC,CAWSDPGGNNEQFF
TRBV19,NA,NA,TRBJ1-1,TGTGCCAGTAAGGGGGGGGACTTAGGCGTCACTGAAGCTTTCTTT,CASKGGDLGVTEAFF
TRBV2,once,NA,TRBJ1-2,TGTGCCACAGACAGGAGTGGCTACACCTTC,CATDRSGYTF
TRBV5-1,NA,TRBD2,TRBJ2-2,TGCGCCAGCAGCGCCGGACTAGCGGGGGCCGTGAACACCGGGGAGCTGTTTTTT,CASSAGLAGAVNTGELFF
TRBV7-3,NA,TRBD1,TRBJ2-5,TGTGCCAGCAGCCCTCAGGGGGCTGTATTAGAGACCCAGTACTTC,CASSPQGAVLETQYF
TRBV18,NA,NA,TRBJ1-1,TGTGCCAGCTCACCACAGTTTACGGACAGCACTGAAGCTTTCTTT,CASSPQFTDSTEAFF
TRBV10-3,NA,NA,TRBJ1-2,TGTGCCACCCTACAACAGGGACATGGCTACACCTTC,CATLQQGHGYTF
TRBV6-1,NA,NA,TRBJ1-6,TGTGCCAGCAGTGAAGTCGGGTCACCCCTCCACTTT,CASSEVGSPLHF
TRBV19,NA,TRBD1,TRBJ2-5,TGTGCCAGTAGTACGGACAGGGGACGAGAGACCCAGTACTTC,CASSTDRGRETQYF
TRBV2,NA,NA,TRBJ1-4,TGTGCCAGCAGAGTTGAGTATAATGAAAAACTGTTTTTT,CASRVEYNEKLFF
TRBV4-3,NA,NA,TRBJ1-3,TGCGCCAGCAGCCAAGATGTGCAGGGAGGTGGAAACACCATATATTTT,CASSQDVQGGGNTIYF